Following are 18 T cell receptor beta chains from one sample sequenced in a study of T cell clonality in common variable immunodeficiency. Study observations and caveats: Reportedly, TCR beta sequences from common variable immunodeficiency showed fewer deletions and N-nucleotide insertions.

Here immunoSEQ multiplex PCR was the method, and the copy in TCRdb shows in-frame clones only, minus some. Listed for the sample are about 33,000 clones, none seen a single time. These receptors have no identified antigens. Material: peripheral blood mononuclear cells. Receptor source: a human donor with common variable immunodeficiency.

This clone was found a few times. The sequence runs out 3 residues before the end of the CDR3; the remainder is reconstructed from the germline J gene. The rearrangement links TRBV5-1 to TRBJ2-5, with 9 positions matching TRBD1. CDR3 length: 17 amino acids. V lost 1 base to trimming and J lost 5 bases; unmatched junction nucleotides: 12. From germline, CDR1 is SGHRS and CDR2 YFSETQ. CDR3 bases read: TGCGCCAGCAGCTTGATGGTTCGGACAGGGGTCGGGGAGACC. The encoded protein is CASSLMVRTGVGET. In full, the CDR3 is CASSLMVRTGVGETQYF. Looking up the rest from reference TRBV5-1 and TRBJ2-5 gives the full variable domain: KAGVTQTPRYLIKTRGQQVTLSCSPISGHRSVSWYQQTPGQGLQFLFEYFSETQRNKGNFPGRFSGRQFSNSRSEMNVSTLELGDSALYLCASSLMVRTGVGETQYFGPGTRLLVL.

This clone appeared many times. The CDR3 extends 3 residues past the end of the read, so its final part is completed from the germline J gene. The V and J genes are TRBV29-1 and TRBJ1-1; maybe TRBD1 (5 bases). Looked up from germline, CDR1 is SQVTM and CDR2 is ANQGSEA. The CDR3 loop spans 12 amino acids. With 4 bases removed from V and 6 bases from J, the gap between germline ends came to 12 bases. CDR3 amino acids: CSVAGRAPEAFF. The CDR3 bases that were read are TGCAGCGTTGCAGGCAGGGCCCCTGAA.

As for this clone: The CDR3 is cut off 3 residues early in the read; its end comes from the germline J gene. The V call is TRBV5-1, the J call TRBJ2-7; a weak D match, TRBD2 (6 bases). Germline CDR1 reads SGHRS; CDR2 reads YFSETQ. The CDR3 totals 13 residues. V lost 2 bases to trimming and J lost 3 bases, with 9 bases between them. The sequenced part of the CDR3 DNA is TGCGCCAGCAGCTTACAGGAGGGCTACGAG. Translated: CASSLQEGYE. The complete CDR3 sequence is CASSLQEGYEQYF.

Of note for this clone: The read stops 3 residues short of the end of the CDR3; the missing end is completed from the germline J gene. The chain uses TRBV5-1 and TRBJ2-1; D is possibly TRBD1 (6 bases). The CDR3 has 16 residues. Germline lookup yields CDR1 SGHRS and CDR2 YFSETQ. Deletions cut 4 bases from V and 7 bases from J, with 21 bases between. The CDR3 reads CASSAPTGLTANEQFF. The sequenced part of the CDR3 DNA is TGCGCCAGCAGCGCCCCCACAGGGCTTACCGCAAATGAG. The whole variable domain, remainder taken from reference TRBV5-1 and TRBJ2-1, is KAGVTQTPRYLIKTRGQQVTLSCSPISGHRSVSWYQQTPGQGLQFLFEYFSETQRNKGNFPGRFSGRQFSNSRSEMNVSTLELGDSALYLCASSAPTGLTANEQFFGPGTRLTVL.

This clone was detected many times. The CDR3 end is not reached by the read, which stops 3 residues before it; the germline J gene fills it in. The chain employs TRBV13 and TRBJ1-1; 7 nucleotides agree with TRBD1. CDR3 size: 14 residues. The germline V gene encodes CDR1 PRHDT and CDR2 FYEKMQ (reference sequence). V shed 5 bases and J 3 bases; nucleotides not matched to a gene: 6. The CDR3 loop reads CASSHTGVDTEAFF. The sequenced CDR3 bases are TGTGCCAGCAGCCATACAGGGGTTGACACTGAA.

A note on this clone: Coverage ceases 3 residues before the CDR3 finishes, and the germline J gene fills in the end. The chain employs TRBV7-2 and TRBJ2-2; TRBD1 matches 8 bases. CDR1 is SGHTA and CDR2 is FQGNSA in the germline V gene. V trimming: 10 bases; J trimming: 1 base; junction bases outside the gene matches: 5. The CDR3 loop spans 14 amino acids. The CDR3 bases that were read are TGTGCCACTACCGGGACAGGGAACACCGGGGAG. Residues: CATTGTGNTGE. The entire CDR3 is CATTGTGNTGELFF.

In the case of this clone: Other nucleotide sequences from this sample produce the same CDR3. CDR3 bases read: TGTGCCAGCAGCTCCCTCCGTTCTGGGACAGGGGATGGC. It codes for CASSSLRSGTGDG. The full-length CDR3 reads as CASSSLRSGTGDGYTF. This chain joins TRBV7-6 and TRBJ1-2; 10 positions agree with TRBD1. The read ends 3 residues early relative to the CDR3; the germline J gene fills the gap. CDR1 and CDR2 from the germline V gene are SGHVS and FNYEAQ. The V and J ends lost 4 bases and 6 bases, in that order; junction bases with no gene match: 11. The CDR3 sequence is 16 residues long.

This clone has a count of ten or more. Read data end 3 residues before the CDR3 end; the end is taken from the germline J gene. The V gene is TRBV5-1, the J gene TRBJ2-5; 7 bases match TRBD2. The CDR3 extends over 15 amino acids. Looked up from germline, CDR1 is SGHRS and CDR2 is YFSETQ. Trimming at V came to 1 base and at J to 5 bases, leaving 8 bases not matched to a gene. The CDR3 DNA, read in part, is TGCGCCAGCAGCTTGAATACGCCCGGGGGGGAGACC. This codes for CASSLNTPGGET. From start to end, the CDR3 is CASSLNTPGGETQYF. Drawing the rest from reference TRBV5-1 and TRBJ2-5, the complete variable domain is KAGVTQTPRYLIKTRGQQVTLSCSPISGHRSVSWYQQTPGQGLQFLFEYFSETQRNKGNFPGRFSGRQFSNSRSEMNVSTLELGDSALYLCASSLNTPGGETQYFGPGTRLLVL.

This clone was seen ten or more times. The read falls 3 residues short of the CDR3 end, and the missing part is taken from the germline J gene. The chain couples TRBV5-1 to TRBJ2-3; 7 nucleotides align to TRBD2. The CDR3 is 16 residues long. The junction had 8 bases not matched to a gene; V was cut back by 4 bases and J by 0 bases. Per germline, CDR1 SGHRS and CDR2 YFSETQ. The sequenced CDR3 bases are TGCGCCAGCAGCCTCCCAGCGGGGTCTAGCACAGATACG. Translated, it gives CASSLPAGSSTDT. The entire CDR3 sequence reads CASSLPAGSSTDTQYF. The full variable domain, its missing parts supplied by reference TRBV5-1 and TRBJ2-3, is KAGVTQTPRYLIKTRGQQVTLSCSPISGHRSVSWYQQTPGQGLQFLFEYFSETQRNKGNFPGRFSGRQFSNSRSEMNVSTLELGDSALYLCASSLPAGSSTDTQYFGPGTRLTVL.

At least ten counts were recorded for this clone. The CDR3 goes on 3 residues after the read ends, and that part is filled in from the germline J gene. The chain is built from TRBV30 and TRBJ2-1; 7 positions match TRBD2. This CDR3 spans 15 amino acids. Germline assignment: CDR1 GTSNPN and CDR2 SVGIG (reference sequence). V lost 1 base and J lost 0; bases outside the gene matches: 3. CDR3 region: CAWSGLAASYNEQFF. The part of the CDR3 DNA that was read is TGTGCCTGGAGTGGGCTAGCGGCCTCCTACAATGAG.

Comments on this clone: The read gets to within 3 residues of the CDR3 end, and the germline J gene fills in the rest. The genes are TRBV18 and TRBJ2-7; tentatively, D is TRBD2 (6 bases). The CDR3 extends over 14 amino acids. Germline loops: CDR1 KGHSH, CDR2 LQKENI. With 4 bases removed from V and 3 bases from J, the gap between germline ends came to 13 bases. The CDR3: CASSLRDFNYEQYF. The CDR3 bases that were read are TGTGCCAGCTCACTCAGGGACTTCAACTACGAG.

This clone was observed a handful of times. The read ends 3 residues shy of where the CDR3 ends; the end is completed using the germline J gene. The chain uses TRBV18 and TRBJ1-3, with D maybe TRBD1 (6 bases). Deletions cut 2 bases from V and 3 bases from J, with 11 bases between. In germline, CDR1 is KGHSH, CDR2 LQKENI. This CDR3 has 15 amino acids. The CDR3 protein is CASSPSQQGGNTIYF. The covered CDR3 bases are TGTGCCAGCTCACCAAGTCAACAGGGTGGAAACACC. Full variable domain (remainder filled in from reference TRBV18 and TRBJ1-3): NAGVMQNPRHLVRRRGQEARLRCSPMKGHSHVYWYRQLPEEGLKFMVYLQKENIIDESGMPKERFSAEFPKEGPSILRIQQVVRGDSAAYFCASSPSQQGGNTIYFGEGSWLTVV.

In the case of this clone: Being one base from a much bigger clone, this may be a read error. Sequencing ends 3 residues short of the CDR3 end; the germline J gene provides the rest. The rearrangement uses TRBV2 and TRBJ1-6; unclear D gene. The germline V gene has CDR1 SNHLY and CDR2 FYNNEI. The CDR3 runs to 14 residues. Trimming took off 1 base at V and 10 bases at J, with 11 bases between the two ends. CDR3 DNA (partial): TGTGCCAGCAGTGAAGTGGGCGTGAAGTCACCC. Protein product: CASSEVGVKSP. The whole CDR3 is CASSEVGVKSPLHF.

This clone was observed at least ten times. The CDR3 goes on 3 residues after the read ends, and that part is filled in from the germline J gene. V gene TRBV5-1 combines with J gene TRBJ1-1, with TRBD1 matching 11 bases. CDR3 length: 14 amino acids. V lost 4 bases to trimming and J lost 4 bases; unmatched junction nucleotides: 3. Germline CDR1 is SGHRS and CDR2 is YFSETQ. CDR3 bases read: TGCGCCAGCAGCACGGACAGGGGGCGCACTGAA. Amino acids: CASSTDRGRTE. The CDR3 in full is CASSTDRGRTEAFF.

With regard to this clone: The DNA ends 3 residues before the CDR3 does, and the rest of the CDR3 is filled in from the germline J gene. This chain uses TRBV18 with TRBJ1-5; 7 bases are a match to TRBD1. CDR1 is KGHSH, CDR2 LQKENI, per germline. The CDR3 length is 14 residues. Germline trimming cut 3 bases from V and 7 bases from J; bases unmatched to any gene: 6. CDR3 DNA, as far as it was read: TGTGCCAGCTCACCCCGCACAGGGGACCAGCCC. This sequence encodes CASSPRTGDQP. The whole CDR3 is CASSPRTGDQPQHF.

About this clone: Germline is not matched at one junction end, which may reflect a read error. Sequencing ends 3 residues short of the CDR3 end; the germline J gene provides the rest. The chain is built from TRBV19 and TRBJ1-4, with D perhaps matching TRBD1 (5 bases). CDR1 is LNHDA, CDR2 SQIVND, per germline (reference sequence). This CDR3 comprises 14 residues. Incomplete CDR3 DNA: TGTGCCAGTAAGGGGTACTCAACTAAGGAAAAA. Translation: CASKGYSTKEK. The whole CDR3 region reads CASKGYSTKEKLFF.

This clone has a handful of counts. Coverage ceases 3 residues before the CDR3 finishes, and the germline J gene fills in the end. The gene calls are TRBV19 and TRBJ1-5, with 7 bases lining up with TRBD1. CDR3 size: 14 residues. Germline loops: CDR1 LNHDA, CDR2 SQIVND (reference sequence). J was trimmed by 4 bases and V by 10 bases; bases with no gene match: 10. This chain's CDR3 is CATSKGGSNQPQHF. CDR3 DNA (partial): TGTGCCACAAGCAAAGGGGGCTCGAATCAGCCC.

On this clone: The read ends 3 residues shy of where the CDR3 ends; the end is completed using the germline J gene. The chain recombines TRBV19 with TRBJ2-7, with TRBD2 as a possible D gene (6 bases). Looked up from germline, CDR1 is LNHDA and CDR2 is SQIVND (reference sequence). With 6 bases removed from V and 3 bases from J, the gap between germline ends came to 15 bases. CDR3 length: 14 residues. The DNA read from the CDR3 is TGTGCCAGTAGCCACCGGGGGATTCACTACGAG. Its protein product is CASSHRGIHYE. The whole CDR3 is CASSHRGIHYEQYF.